This TCR beta chain was retrieved from a study of T cells in localized non-small cell lung cancer. CDR1 is SGHNT and CDR2 is YENEEA in the germline V gene. CDR3 length: 18 residues. After removal of 5 bases from V and 6 bases from J, the junction contained 16 bases not matched to a gene. This clone was seen a handful of times. Using immunoSEQ multiplex PCR, the repertoire was profiled, and TCRdb retains in-frame clones only, with some absent. The sample records 1,500 to 2,000 clones, around 21% being singletons. The sequence derives from a male donor older than 55 with stage I lung adenocarcinoma. Sequenced here: lung tumor tissue, sampled before any cancer treatment. The chain links TRBV11-3 to TRBJ2-2; 9 positions match TRBD1. CDR3 protein: CASSPGTGKAVSPGELFF. CDR3 coding DNA: TGTGCCAGCAGCCCCGGGACAGGGAAGGCGGTAAGCCCCGGGGAGCTGTTTTTT.